This TCR beta chain was documented in a study of cytomegalovirus exposure and HLA in healthy donors. Regarding the study as a whole: It was reported that the classifier diagnosed cytomegalovirus status with high specificity and sensitivity in both the original and validation cohorts. A few CMV-associated chains were confirmed in vitro to be specific for CMV antigens.

The PCR made use of 60 Vbeta and 13 Jbeta primers. The table came from immunoSEQ multiplex PCR; TCRdb's copy has only in-frame clones and leaves some out. The sample lists approximately 170,000 clones, 70% to 80% occurring once. Concerning this clone: The antigen is undetermined.

CDR3 size: 17 residues. V lost 4 bases, J lost 2 bases, and 8 bases stayed unmatched. Germline V gene sequence: CDR1 SGDLS, CDR2 YYNGEE. The clonotype was recovered from a woman in her thirties or forties in good health and CMV-seronegative. Source material: PBMCs. The rearrangement links TRBV9 to TRBJ2-1; 11 bases match TRBD2. Here the CDR3 reads CASSPDLTSGAYNEQFF. CDR3 coding DNA: TGTGCCAGCAGCCCGGATTTGACTAGCGGGGCCTACAATGAGCAGTTCTTC.